Listed here is a single T cell receptor beta chain. This clonotype showed up just a few times. Its specific antigen is unknown. There are no base qualities to consult, and no much larger clone falls within one base. CDR1 and CDR2 (SGHRS, YFSETQ) derive from the germline V gene. The CDR3 measures 15 amino acids from cysteine to phenylalanine. This entry keeps only the CDR3 DNA: 45 bases, framed from base 1. For this chain, trimming is 3 bases at the V end and 7 bases at the J end, and the number of junction bases without a gene match is 6. Library generation was performed with RT-PCR. Sequenced on an Illumina HiSeq 2500. Clones were called with MiXCR by TCRdb after fastp trimmed the public reads at Q25, and only in-frame beta chains were retained. When rows share a CDR3 protein, they turn into one entry using the most common DNA and genes. The sample table shows some 800,000 distinct CDR3 sequences, and 21% are seen once. Around 9.6% of the sample is taken by the ten largest.

This specimen comes from a study of response to subunit inactivated influenza vaccine (dated by TCRdb to 2017 to 2018). Regarding the complete study: Deep quantitative T cell receptor repertoire profiling was used in the study to track responses to a trivalent subunit inactivated influenza vaccine.

Points the paper makes about the study in general: The authors proposed that each seasonal influenza vaccination may bring in only a limited number of new T cells.

The rearranged segments are TRBV5-1 and TRBJ2-1; 11 central bases correspond to TRBD1. This clonotype was sampled from a man in his fifties who received an inactivated influenza vaccine. Donor details come from another sample of the same person, matched by shared clones. The input for sequencing was PBMCs from blood, taken around 5 days after vaccination. At the DNA level, the sequence is TGCGCCAGCAGCTCCACAGGACAGGGGGCGAATGAGCAGTTCTTC. The translation is CASSSTGQGANEQFF.